The sample holds one count of the clone carrying this T cell receptor (beta chain). Trimming cost V 0 bases and J 4 bases, with 2 bases left between them. Germline-derived CDR1 and CDR2 are SGDLS and YYNGEE. The CDR3 covers 13 residues. The study ran its PCR with 60 Vbeta and 13 Jbeta primers. Profiled with immunoSEQ multiplex PCR; TCRdb holds only in-frame clones, not every one. The repertoire has some 87,000 clones, approximately 56% of them found once; the top ten carry 5.5%. The entry originates in a study of cytomegalovirus exposure and HLA in healthy donors. Study at large: Earlier sequencing of some 170 million T cells yielded 100 million to 120 million unique TCR beta sequences.

The receptor was isolated from a woman in her 30s in good health and CMV-seropositive. Sequencing was performed on PBMCs. V and J are TRBV9 and TRBJ1-6; D gene unclear. Written as DNA, the CDR3 is TGTGCCAGCAGCGTAGCATATAATTCACCCCTCCACTTT. Residues: CASSVAYNSPLHF.